Sequencing of this T cell receptor (beta chain) was carried out in a study of blood T cell repertoires in COVID-19. Study-level background: The samples span acute and convalescent COVID-19 from the United States, Italy and Spain. PBMCs, B-cell-depleted T cells, or T cells were the source of the cDNA or gDNA that made up the material.

From germline, CDR1 is WNHNN and CDR2 SYGVQD (reference sequence). CDR3 length: 17 amino acids. Unmatched junction bases numbered 19, after V lost 7 bases and J lost 6 bases. Authors' methods: Researchers report that nucleated cell counts were estimated from reference gene primer amplification. This table comes from immunoSEQ multiplex PCR, and its TCRdb copy is limited to in-frame clones, with some not included. That table furnishes V, J and clone size, whereas the DNA furnished D and trimming. The repertoire has 45,000 to 60,000 clones, 85% to 95% of them found once; the top ten carry around 4.2%. Sequences were obtained from peripheral blood. J is TRBJ1-1 and V is TRBV10-1; 8 positions agree with TRBD1. The receptor comes from a man aged 45-65 years with acute or convalescent COVID-19. The CDR3 DNA reads TGCGCCAGCAAAGAGAAGGCAGGGGGCGCGGGTTTTTCTGAAGCTTTCTTT. It encodes CASKEKAGGAGFSEAFF.